This paragraph reports one T cell receptor (beta chain). No antigen is known for it. CDR3 length: 14 amino acids. Trimming at V came to 6 bases and at J to 6 bases, leaving 11 bases not matched to a gene. Germline V gene data show CDR1 as MDHEN and CDR2 as SYDVKM. This sample is part of a study of cytomegalovirus exposure and HLA in healthy donors. Broader study findings: Accurate prediction of most subjects' HLA-A and HLA-B alleles from TCR beta sequences was reported.

PCR amplification relied on 60 Vbeta primers (plus 13 Jbeta primers). The protocol was immunoSEQ multiplex PCR, while the TCRdb copy is restricted to in-frame clones and leaves out a portion. The sample lists roughly 90,000 clones; roughly 84% were seen once. The sequencing sample was made of PBMCs. The genes are TRBV28 and TRBJ2-7; 7 bases are shared with TRBD1. The TCR sequence derives from a man younger than 35 in good health and CMV-seronegative. The chain's CDR3 is CASRLPLQGTEQYF. CDR3 sequence (DNA): TGTGCCAGCAGGCTTCCTTTACAGGGGACCGAGCAGTACTTC.